This TCR beta chain was observed in a study of CD4+ T cells in melanoma. CDR1 is LNHNV, CDR2 YYDKDF, per germline (reference sequence). This CDR3 region has 14 residues. Between the trimmed V and J ends, which lost 5 bases and 1 base, there was a span of 9 bases. Clones were sequenced by immunoSEQ multiplex PCR, and TCRdb holds only the in-frame ones, with some missing. This table has 4,500 to 6,000 clones, about 61% appearing once. This TCR was sampled from a human donor with melanoma. V is TRBV15 and J is TRBJ2-4, with D hard to call. Sequenced material: cells from a culture (not recorded whether cultured in vitro). The CDR3 sequence: CATSARHAKNIQYF. The CDR3 coding sequence is TGTGCCACCAGCGCCAGGCATGCCAAAAACATTCAGTACTTC.